Reported below is one TCR beta chain. The antigen is not known. This sample was included in a study of T cell responses to AZD1222 COVID-19 vaccine. Study-wide points: Only 5 or 6 AZD1222 recipients were seropositive at baseline.

Germline V CDR1 and CDR2: MNHEY, SMNVEV (reference sequence). Trimming removed 4 bases from V and 0 bases from J, with 16 bases in between. This CDR3 region has 17 residues. TCRdb keeps only in-frame clones here, not all; method: immunoSEQ multiplex PCR. The sample records under 150,000 clones, around 90% being singletons. The starting material was peripheral blood, obtained on day 0 of AZD1222 vaccination. This chain links TRBV27 with TRBJ1-5, with D hard to call. The sequence was collected from an adult in good health. CDR3 residues: CASSSYFGQTSNQPQHF. CDR3 DNA: TGTGCCAGCAGTTCTTATTTCGGGCAGACTAGCAATCAGCCCCAGCATTTT.